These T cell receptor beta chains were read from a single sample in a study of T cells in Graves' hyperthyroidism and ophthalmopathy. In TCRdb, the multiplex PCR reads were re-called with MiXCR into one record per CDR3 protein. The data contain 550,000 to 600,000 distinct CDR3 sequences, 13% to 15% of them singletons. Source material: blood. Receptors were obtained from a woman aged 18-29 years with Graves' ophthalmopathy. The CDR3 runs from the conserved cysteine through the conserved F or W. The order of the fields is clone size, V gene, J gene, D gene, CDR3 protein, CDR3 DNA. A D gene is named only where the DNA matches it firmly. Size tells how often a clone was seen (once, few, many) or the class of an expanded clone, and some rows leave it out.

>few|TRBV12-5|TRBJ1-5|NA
CASGLGTLNQPQHF
TGTGCTAGTGGTTTGGGGACGCTCAATCAGCCCCAGCATTTT
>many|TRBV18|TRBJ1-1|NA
CASSPPNTEAFF
TGTGCCAGCTCACCTCCGAACACTGAAGCTTTCTTT
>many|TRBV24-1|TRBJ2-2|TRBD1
CATRGQGPNTGELFF
TGTGCCACCAGGGGACAGGGACCGAACACCGGGGAGCTGTTTTTT
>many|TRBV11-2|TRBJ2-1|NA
CASSTNWRGQGEQFF
TGTGCCAGCAGCACCAACTGGAGGGGGCAAGGAGAGCAGTTCTTC
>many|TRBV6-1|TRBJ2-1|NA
CASSIGTQFEQFF
TGTGCCAGCAGTATCGGGACACAGTTTGAGCAGTTCTTC
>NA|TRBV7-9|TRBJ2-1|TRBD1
CASSRTGGRSRSNEQFF
TGTGCCAGCAGCCGGACAGGGGGCAGGAGTCGAAGCAATGAGCAGTTCTTC
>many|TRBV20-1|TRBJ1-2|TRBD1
CSASRQGDYGYTF
TGCAGTGCTAGCCGACAGGGGGACTATGGCTACACCTTC
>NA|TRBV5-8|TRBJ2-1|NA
CASSGGGGTLYNEQFF
TGTGCCAGCAGCGGGGGTGGCGGGACGCTATACAATGAGCAGTTCTTC
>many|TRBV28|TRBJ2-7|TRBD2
CASSLEKRGIYEQYF
TGTGCCAGCAGTTTAGAGAAGCGGGGAATCTACGAGCAGTACTTC
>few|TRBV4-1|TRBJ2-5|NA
CASSYRVLLQETQYF
TGCGCCAGCAGTTACAGGGTACTCCTACAAGAGACCCAGTACTTC
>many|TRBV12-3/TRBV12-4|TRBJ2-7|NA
CASSLRNRVREQYF
TGTGCCAGCAGTTTAAGAAACAGGGTGAGGGAGCAGTACTTC
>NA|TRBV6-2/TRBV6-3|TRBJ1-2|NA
CASSGVRTEYGYTF
TGTGCCAGCAGTGGTGTTAGGACAGAGTATGGCTACACCTTC
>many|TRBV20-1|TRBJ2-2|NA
CSAREEGELFF
TGCAGTGCTAGAGAAGAAGGGGAGCTGTTTTTT
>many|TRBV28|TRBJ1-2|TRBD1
CASSSGQDNYGYTF
TGTGCCAGCAGTTCGGGACAGGATAACTATGGCTACACCTTC
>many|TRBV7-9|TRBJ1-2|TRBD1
CASSSEDRGYGYTF
TGTGCCAGCAGCTCCGAGGACAGGGGTTATGGCTACACCTTC
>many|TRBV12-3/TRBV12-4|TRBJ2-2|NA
CASSLDGTANTGELFF
TGTGCCAGCAGTTTAGACGGGACGGCGAACACCGGGGAGCTGTTTTTT
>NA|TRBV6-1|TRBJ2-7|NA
CASSGDSFSYEQYF
TGTGCCTCATCGGGAGACAGTTTTTCCTACGAGCAGTACTTC
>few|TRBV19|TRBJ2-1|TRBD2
CASSPRQGTSGYNEQFF
TGTGCCAGTAGTCCCCGCCAGGGGACTAGCGGGTACAATGAGCAGTTCTTC
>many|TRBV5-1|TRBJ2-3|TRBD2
CASSLGLAGDPSTDTQYF
TGCGCCAGCAGCTTGGGCCTAGCGGGAGACCCTAGCACAGATACGCAGTATTTT
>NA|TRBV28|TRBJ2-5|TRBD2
CASSPLTSGRAGEETQYF
TGTGCCAGCAGTCCCCTGACTAGCGGGAGGGCCGGGGAAGAGACCCAGTACTTC
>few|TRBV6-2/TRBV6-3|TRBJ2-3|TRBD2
CASSLSGTSGSWPDTQYF
TGTGCCAGCAGCTTAAGCGGGACTAGCGGGAGTTGGCCAGATACGCAGTATTTT
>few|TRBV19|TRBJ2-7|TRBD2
CASSEASGRRNEQYF
TGTGCCAGTAGTGAGGCTAGCGGGAGGAGGAACGAGCAGTACTTC
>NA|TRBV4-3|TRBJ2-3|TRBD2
CASSQDRGLAGGNGEYF
TGCGCCAGCAGCCAAGATCGGGGACTAGCGGGAGGCAACGGCGAGTATTTT